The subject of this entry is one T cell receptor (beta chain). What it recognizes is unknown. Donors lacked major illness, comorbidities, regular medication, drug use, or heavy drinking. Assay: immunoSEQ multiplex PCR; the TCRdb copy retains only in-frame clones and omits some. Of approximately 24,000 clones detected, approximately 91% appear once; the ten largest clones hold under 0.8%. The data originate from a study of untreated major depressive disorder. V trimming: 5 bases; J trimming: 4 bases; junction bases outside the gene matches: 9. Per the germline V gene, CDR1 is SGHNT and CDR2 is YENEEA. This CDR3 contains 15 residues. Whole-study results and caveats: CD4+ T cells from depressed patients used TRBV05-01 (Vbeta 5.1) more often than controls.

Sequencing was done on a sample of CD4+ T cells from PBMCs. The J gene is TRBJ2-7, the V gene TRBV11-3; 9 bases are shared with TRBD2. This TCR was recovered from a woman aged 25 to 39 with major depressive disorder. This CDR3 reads CASSPRETSGYEQYF. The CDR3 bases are TGTGCCAGCAGCCCCCGAGAAACTAGCGGGTACGAGCAGTACTTC.